Below, one T cell receptor (beta chain) is given with its context. The antigen is undetermined. Sequencing used immunoSEQ multiplex PCR; TCRdb keeps in-frame clones, though not all of them. The table has some 63,000 clones, roughly 71% seen once. The germline V and J ends were trimmed by 2 bases and 1 base, with 3 bases remaining between them. This CDR3 contains 13 residues. CDR1 is MGHRA, CDR2 YSYEKL, per germline. Time point here: week 35, safety follow-up. The study gave 300 ug of mutant IDH1 20-mer peptide per vaccine dose, with topical imiquimod. Across weeks 1, 3, 5, 7, 11, 15, 19 and 23, patients received a vaccination each time, eight in all. Astrocytomas found in donors were new, WHO grade 3 or 4, IDH1-mutant and ATRX-lost. The entry originates in a study of a mutant IDH1 vaccine in newly diagnosed glioma. Study-level information: Antecedent treatment encompassed radiotherapy, temozolomide, or their combination; the majority received both.

The sample was PBMCs, taken from a glioma patient whose treatment included an IDH1 peptide vaccine. The chain links TRBV4-1 to TRBJ1-5; D ambiguous. This TCR was recovered from a man aged 45 to 65 with glioma. In DNA, the CDR3 is TGCGCCAGCAGCCAATCAAGCAATCAGCCCCAGCATTTT. Translating gives CASSQSSNQPQHF.